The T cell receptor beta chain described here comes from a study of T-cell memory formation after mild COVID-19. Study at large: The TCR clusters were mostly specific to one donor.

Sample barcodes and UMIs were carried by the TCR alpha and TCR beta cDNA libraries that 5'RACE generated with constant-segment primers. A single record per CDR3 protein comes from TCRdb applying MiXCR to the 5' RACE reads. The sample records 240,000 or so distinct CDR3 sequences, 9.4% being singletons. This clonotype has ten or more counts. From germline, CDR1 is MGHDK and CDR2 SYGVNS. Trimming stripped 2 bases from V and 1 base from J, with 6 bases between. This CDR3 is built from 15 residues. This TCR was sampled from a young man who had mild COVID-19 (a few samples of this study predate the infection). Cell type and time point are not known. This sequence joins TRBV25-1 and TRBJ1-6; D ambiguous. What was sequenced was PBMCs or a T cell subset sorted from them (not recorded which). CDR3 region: CASSEKDSYNSPLHF. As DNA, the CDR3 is TGTGCCAGCAGTGAAAAGGATTCCTATAATTCACCCCTCCACTTT.